This TCR beta chain was recovered during a study of blood T cell repertoires in COVID-19. Background on the study: Researchers got acute and convalescent COVID-19 samples from the United States, Italy and Spain. In each case, the material was cDNA or gDNA derived from T cells, B-cell-depleted T cells, or PBMCs.

Source study methods: Researchers report that nucleated cell counts were estimated from reference gene primer amplification. Clones were read by immunoSEQ multiplex PCR, and TCRdb kept only the in-frame ones, dropping some. The V and J calls and clone size come from that table; D and trimming were worked out from the DNA. The sample lists fewer than 70,000 clones, 84% occurring once. The germline CDR1 and CDR2 sequences are MNHEY and SVGAGI. There are 12 residues in the CDR3. V was pared by 7 bases and J by 6 bases, with 12 bases between. The chain employs TRBV6-5 and TRBJ1-2; D may be TRBD1 (5 bases). The TCR comes from a woman aged 55-69 years with acute or convalescent COVID-19. Material for sequencing was peripheral blood. The CDR3 reads CASTSDNNGYTF. CDR3 in DNA: TGTGCCAGCACCTCGGACAACAATGGCTACACCTTC.